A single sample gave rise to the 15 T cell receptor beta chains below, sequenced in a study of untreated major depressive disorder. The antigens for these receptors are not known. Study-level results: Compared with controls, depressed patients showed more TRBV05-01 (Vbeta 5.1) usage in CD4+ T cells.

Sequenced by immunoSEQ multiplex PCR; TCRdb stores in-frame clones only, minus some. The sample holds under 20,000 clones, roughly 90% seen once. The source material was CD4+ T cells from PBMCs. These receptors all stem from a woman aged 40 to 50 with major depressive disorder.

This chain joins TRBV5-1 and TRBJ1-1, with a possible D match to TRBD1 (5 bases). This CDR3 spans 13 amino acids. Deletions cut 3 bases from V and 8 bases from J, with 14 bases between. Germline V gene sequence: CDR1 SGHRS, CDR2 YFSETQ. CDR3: CASSWDVGLEAFF. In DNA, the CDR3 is TGCGCCAGCAGCTGGGACGTCGGATTGGAAGCTTTCTTT.

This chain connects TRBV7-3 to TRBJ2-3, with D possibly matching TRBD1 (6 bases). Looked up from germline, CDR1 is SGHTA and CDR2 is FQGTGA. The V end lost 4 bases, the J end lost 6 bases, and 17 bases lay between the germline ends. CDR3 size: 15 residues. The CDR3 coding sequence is TGTGCCAGCAGCTCCTGGGGGCTCACGGAGGATACGCAGTATTTT. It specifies CASSSWGLTEDTQYF.

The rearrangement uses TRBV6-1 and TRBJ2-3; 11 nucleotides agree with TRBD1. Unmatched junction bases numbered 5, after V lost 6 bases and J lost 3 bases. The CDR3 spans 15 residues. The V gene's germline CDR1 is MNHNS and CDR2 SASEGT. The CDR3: CASRADRGLTDTQYF. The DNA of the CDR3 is TGTGCCAGCAGGGCGGACAGGGGGCTGACAGATACGCAGTATTTT.

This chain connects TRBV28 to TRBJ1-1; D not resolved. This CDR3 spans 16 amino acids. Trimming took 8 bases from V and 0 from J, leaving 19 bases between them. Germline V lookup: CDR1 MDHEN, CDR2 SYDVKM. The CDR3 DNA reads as TGTGCCAGCCCCCCCAGTCTCGGGCCTATGAACACTGAAGCTTTCTTT. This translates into CASPPSLGPMNTEAFF.

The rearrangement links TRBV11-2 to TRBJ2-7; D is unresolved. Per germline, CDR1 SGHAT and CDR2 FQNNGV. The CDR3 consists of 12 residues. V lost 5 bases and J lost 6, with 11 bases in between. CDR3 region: CASSRGGGEQYF. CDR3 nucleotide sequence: TGTGCCAGCAGCCGCGGTGGTGGCGAGCAGTACTTC.

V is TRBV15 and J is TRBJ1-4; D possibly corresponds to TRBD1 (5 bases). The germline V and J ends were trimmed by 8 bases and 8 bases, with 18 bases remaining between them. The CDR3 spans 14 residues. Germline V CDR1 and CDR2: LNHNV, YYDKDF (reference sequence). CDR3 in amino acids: CATGPTWTPEKLFF. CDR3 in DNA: TGTGCCACCGGCCCCACTTGGACACCCGAAAAACTGTTTTTT.

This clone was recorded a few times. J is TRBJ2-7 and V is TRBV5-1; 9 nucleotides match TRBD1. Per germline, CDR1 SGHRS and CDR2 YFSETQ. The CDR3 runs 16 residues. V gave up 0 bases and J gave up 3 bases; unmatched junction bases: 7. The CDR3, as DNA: TGCGCCAGCAGCTTGGCAACAGGGGGCCCATACTACGAGCAGTACTTC. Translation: CASSLATGGPYYEQYF.

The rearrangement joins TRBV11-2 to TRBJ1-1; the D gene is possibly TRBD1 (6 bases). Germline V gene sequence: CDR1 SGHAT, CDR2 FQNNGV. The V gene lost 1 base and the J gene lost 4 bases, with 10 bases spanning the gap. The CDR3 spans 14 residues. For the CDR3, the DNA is TGTGCCAGCAGCTTAGTGGGGGGGCTCACTGAAGCTTTCTTT. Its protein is CASSLVGGLTEAFF.

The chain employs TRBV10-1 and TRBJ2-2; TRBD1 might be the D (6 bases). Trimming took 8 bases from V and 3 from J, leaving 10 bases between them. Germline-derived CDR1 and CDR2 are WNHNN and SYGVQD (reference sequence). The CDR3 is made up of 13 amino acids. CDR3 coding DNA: TGCGCCAGCCGGGACACCTACACCGGGGAGCTGTTTTTT. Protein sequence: CASRDTYTGELFF.

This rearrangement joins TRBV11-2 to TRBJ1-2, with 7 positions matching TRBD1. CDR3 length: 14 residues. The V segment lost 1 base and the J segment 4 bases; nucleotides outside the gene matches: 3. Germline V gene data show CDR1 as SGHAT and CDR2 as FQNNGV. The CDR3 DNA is TGTGCCAGCAGCTTAGGGCCAGGGGGCTATGGCTACACCTTC. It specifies CASSLGPGGYGYTF.

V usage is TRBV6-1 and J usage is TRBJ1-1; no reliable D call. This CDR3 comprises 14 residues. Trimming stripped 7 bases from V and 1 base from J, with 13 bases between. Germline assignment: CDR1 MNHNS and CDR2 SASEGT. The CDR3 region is CASMGREWNTEAFF. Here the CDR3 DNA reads TGTGCCAGCATGGGGAGGGAATGGAACACTGAAGCTTTCTTT.

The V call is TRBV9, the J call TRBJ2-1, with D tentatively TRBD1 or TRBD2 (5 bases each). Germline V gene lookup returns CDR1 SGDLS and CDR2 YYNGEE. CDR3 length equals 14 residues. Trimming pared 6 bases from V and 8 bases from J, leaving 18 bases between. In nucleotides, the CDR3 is TGTGCCAGCACGCGATTGGGGTTGGGGGATGAGCAGTTCTTC. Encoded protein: CASTRLGLGDEQFF.

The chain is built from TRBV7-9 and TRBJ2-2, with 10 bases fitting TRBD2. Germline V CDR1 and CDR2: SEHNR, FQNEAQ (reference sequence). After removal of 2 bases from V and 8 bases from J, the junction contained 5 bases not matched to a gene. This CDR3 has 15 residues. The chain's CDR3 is CASSLQRGGHGELFF. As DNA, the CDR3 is TGTGCCAGCAGCTTACAGCGGGGGGGCCATGGGGAGCTGTTTTTT.

The CDR3 reads CASSFTGNYGYTF. CDR3 nucleotides: TGTGCCAGCAGTTTTACAGGGAACTATGGCTACACCTTC. The V call is TRBV6-1, the J call TRBJ1-2, with a tentative D call TRBD1 (6 bases). This CDR3 is 13 amino acids long. V dropped 5 bases and J dropped 2 bases, with 9 bases sitting between them. CDR1 is MNHNS and CDR2 is SASEGT in the germline V gene.

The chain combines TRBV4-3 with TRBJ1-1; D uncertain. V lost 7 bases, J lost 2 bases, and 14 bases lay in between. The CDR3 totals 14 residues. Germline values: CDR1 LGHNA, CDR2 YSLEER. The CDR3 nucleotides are TGCGCCAGCACTCCAGGTAGAGGCAACACTGAAGCTTTCTTT. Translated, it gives CASTPGRGNTEAFF.